Presented here are 24 T cell receptor beta chains from one specimen sequenced in a study of shared clonotypes between healthy human individuals. Libraries were prepared by immunoSEQ multiplex PCR; TCRdb keeps only in-frame clonotypes and omits some of them. The sample consists of millions of clones, 90% to 95% of them appearing once. The specimen sequenced was naive CD4+ T cells from PBMCs. Subset defined: CD45RA+ positively selected. The receptors shown here come from a man aged 18-30 years in good health. Some clones in this sample may be carry-over from other donors' samples.

This clone was counted a single time. The chain employs TRBV20-1 and TRBJ2-3; D is perhaps TRBD1 or TRBD2 (6 bases each). CDR1 DFQATT and CDR2 SNEGSKA come from the germline V gene (reference sequence). The CDR3 totals 11 residues. CDR3 loop: CSLPGAGTQYF. The CDR3 nucleotides read TGCAGCTTACCGGGGGCCGGTACGCAGTATTTT.

J is TRBJ2-1 and V is TRBV4-3; 8 positions agree with TRBD2. This CDR3 spans 17 amino acids. Germline lookup yields CDR1 LGHNA and CDR2 YSLEER. Trimming removed 1 base from V and 4 bases from J; junction bases left unmatched: 9. The CDR3 region has the DNA TGCGCCAGCAGCCAAGCGGCGGGAGGTCACTCATACAATGAGCAGTTCTTC. Translation: CASSQAAGGHSYNEQFF.

To note about this clone: Other DNA sequences within the sample encode an identical CDR3. Here the CDR3 reads CASSGSNQPQHF. The DNA of the CDR3 is TGTGCCAGCAGTGGGAGCAATCAGCCCCAGCATTTT. This sequence joins TRBV2 and TRBJ1-5; D uncertain. Per the germline V gene, CDR1 is SNHLY and CDR2 is FYNNEI. V was clipped by 4 bases and J by 1 base, with 2 bases between them. This CDR3 comprises 12 residues.

The chain is built from TRBV4-2 and TRBJ1-4, with 7 positions matching TRBD1. Germline CDR1 LGHNA, CDR2 YNFKEQ. The length of the CDR3 is 15 residues. Trimming removed 4 bases from V and 5 bases from J; junction bases left unmatched: 7. Written as DNA, the CDR3 is TGTGCCAGCAGCCCCGACAGGGCAGGCAATGAAAAACTGTTTTTT. Its translation is CASSPDRAGNEKLFF.

The chain uses TRBV7-8 and TRBJ2-7, with 10 bases identical to TRBD2. V dropped 4 bases and J dropped 4; count of bases not matched to a gene: 7. Germline CDR1 SGHVS, CDR2 FQNEAQ. This CDR3 has 15 residues. CDR3 sequence (DNA): TGTGCCAGCAGCTCCCAAGCGGGAGGGTCATACGAGCAGTACTTC. Translation: CASSSQAGGSYEQYF.

On this clone: Other nucleotide sequences in the sample specify the same CDR3. The chain recombines TRBV5-1 with TRBJ2-7; D tentatively reads TRBD1 or TRBD2 (5 bases each). Trimming stripped 4 bases from V and 2 bases from J, with 7 bases between. Germline-derived CDR1 and CDR2 are SGHRS and YFSETQ. CDR3 length equals 12 residues. This chain's CDR3 is CASSGTTYEQYF. The CDR3, as DNA: TGCGCCAGCAGCGGGACGACCTACGAGCAGTACTTC. Using reference TRBV5-1 and TRBJ2-7 for the parts outside the CDR3, the full variable domain is KAGVTQTPRYLIKTRGQQVTLSCSPISGHRSVSWYQQTPGQGLQFLFEYFSETQRNKGNFPGRFSGRQFSNSRSEMNVSTLELGDSALYLCASSGTTYEQYFGPGTRLTVT.

In DNA, the CDR3 is TGTGCCAGCAGCTTTGACAGCCGCTCTGGAAACACCATATATTTT. This sequence encodes CASSFDSRSGNTIYF. The rearrangement uses TRBV5-8 and TRBJ1-3, with D possibly matching TRBD1 (5 bases). Germline loops: CDR1 SGHTS, CDR2 YDEGEE. The germline V and J ends were trimmed by 2 bases and 0 bases, with 9 bases remaining between them. The CDR3 spans 15 residues.

This rearrangement joins TRBV7-2 to TRBJ2-5; perhaps TRBD2 as D (6 bases). Trimming shortened V by 6 bases and J by 1 base, and 15 bases separated the two germline ends. CDR1 is SGHTA, CDR2 FQGNSA, per germline. CDR3 length: 15 residues. This CDR3 is CASRRLGDFQETQYF. In DNA, the CDR3 is TGTGCCAGCAGAAGGTTAGGGGACTTCCAAGAGACCCAGTACTTC.

The chain joins TRBV10-3 to TRBJ2-7; D may be TRBD1 or TRBD2 (5 bases each). The CDR3 loop spans 16 amino acids. Deletions cut 3 bases from V and 4 bases from J, with 19 bases between. CDR1 is ENHRY, CDR2 SYGVKD, per germline. In DNA, the CDR3 is TGTGCCATCAGTGATTCCGGGGCCTCGGACTTGTACGAGCAGTACTTC. It yields the protein CAISDSGASDLYEQYF.

This chain connects TRBV14 to TRBJ2-1, with TRBD1 as a possible D gene (6 bases). This CDR3 contains 14 residues. Germline V gene lookup returns CDR1 SGHDN and CDR2 FVKESK. V was clipped by 3 bases and J by 3 bases, with 9 bases between them. The CDR3, as DNA: TGTGCCAGCAGCCACCGGGACATCTACAATGAGCAGTTCTTC. Its protein is CASSHRDIYNEQFF. The variable domain in full, completed from reference TRBV14 and TRBJ2-1, reads EAGVTQFPSHSVIEKGQTVTLRCDPISGHDNLYWYRRVMGKEIKFLLHFVKESKQDESGMPNNRFLAERTGGTYSTLKVQPAELEDSGVYFCASSHRDIYNEQFFGPGTRLTVL.

This clone was counted only a few times. The chain combines TRBV7-9 with TRBJ1-1, with D possibly TRBD1 on 5 matching bases. The V end was cut by 5 bases, the J end by 1 base, with 14 bases between. This CDR3 has 15 amino acids. From germline, CDR1 is SEHNR and CDR2 FQNEAQ (reference sequence). Written as DNA, the CDR3 is TGTGCCAGCAGCCGAGAAGGACACCGGAACACTGAAGCTTTCTTT. Its translation is CASSREGHRNTEAFF.

This chain joins TRBV6-1 and TRBJ1-1; D is unclear. This CDR3 comprises 13 residues. With 2 bases removed from V and 3 bases from J, the gap between germline ends came to 7 bases. Germline V gives CDR1 MNHNS, CDR2 SASEGT. The CDR3 reads CASSESRDTEAFF. The DNA of the CDR3 is TGTGCCAGCAGTGAATCGCGGGACACTGAAGCTTTCTTT.

The genes are TRBV4-2 and TRBJ2-5, with 8 bases fitting TRBD2. The CDR3 sequence is 15 residues long. Germline V lookup: CDR1 LGHNA, CDR2 YNFKEQ. Trimming removed 0 bases from V and 7 bases from J; junction bases left unmatched: 7. This CDR3 is CASSQDSAGGVTQYF. The CDR3 nucleotides are TGTGCCAGCAGCCAAGATTCGGCGGGAGGAGTGACCCAGTACTTC.

V gene TRBV28 combines with J gene TRBJ1-5, with 7 bases lining up with TRBD1. V lost 2 bases and J lost 4; bases outside the gene matches: 5. The CDR3 covers 15 residues. Germline assignment: CDR1 MDHEN and CDR2 SYDVKM. The CDR3 loop reads CASSLAGTANQPQHF. The CDR3 DNA follows: TGTGCCAGCAGTTTAGCCGGGACAGCAAATCAGCCCCAGCATTTT.

Remarks on this clone: Its ends do not fully match the called genes, so a read error is possible. The chain recombines TRBV9 with TRBJ2-3; the match to TRBD2 covers 9 bases. Germline V lookup: CDR1 SGDLS, CDR2 YYNGEE. The CDR3 is 14 residues long. The CDR3 protein is CASSAGTSIDTQYF. The DNA of the CDR3 is TGTGCCAGCAGCGCCGGGACTAGCATAGATACGCAGTATTTT.

V gene TRBV5-1 combines with J gene TRBJ1-2; no firm D call. Trimming took off 0 bases at V and 2 bases at J, with 8 bases between the two ends. The CDR3 has 14 amino acids. Germline V CDR1 and CDR2: SGHRS, YFSETQ. The CDR3 nucleotides read TGCGCCAGCAGCTTGGGTGACAACAACTATGGCTACACCTTC. As protein: CASSLGDNNYGYTF. Based on the CDR3 plus reference TRBV5-1 and TRBJ1-2, the full variable domain is KAGVTQTPRYLIKTRGQQVTLSCSPISGHRSVSWYQQTPGQGLQFLFEYFSETQRNKGNFPGRFSGRQFSNSRSEMNVSTLELGDSALYLCASSLGDNNYGYTFGSGTRLTVV.

The chain carries TRBV4-1 and TRBJ2-1; D gene uncertain. Germline V CDR1 and CDR2: MGHRA, YSYEKL. This CDR3 comprises 15 residues. The V end lost 5 bases, the J end lost 6 bases, and 17 bases lay between the germline ends. The CDR3 DNA reads TGCGCCAGCAGCACCAGCAGACCGACCGGCAATGAGCAGTTCTTC. Amino acids: CASSTSRPTGNEQFF.

The chain couples TRBV6-5 to TRBJ1-4; 7 positions match TRBD1. The V and J ends lost 8 bases and 8 bases, in that order; junction bases with no gene match: 5. Germline CDR1 is MNHEY and CDR2 is SVGAGI. The length of the CDR3 is 12 residues. The CDR3: CASLRGQEKLFF. In DNA form, the CDR3 reads TGTGCCAGCTTAAGGGGACAGGAAAAACTGTTTTTT.

The rearrangement joins TRBV7-9 to TRBJ2-1, with D hard to call. Looked up from germline, CDR1 is SEHNR and CDR2 is FQNEAQ (reference sequence). Trimming removed 3 bases at V and 13 bases at J, with 13 bases between. The CDR3 spans 12 residues. CDR3 protein: CASSLISNPQFF. The CDR3 nucleotides are TGTGCCAGCAGCTTGATTAGTAACCCACAGTTCTTC.

This clone showed up many times. DNA of the CDR3: TGTGCCTGGGCCAGGCTCGGGACCCCGTTCTTC. Translation gives CAWARLGTPFF. The chain employs TRBV30 and TRBJ2-1; possibly TRBD1 or TRBD2 for D (5 bases each). CDR1 and CDR2 (germline): GTSNPN, SVGIG (reference sequence). Trimming removed 5 bases from V and 15 bases from J, with 17 bases in between. The CDR3 contains 11 residues.

Turning to this clone: Other DNA sequences in this specimen translate into the identical CDR3. This sequence joins TRBV6-1 and TRBJ2-1; D possibly corresponds to TRBD1 (7 bases). The V and J ends lost 3 bases and 0 bases respectively, with 9 bases between them. This CDR3 is built from 15 residues. Per the germline V gene, CDR1 is MNHNS and CDR2 is SASEGT. This CDR3 reads CASSDQGGSYNEQFF. DNA for the CDR3: TGTGCCAGCAGTGATCAGGGGGGCTCCTACAATGAGCAGTTCTTC.

This clone has a single count. This rearrangement joins TRBV4-2 to TRBJ2-5; no firm D call. Germline V gene lookup returns CDR1 LGHNA and CDR2 YNFKEQ. The V and J ends lost 1 base and 1 base respectively, with 16 bases between them. CDR3 size: 17 residues. This CDR3 reads CASSQGFGAGVQETQYF. Here the CDR3 DNA reads TGTGCCAGCAGCCAAGGTTTTGGCGCCGGCGTCCAAGAGACCCAGTACTTC.

The chain uses TRBV7-8 and TRBJ1-2; 9 nucleotides line up with TRBD1. The CDR3 consists of 15 residues. V shed 5 bases, J shed 8 bases, and the junction held 12 bases outside the gene matches. CDR1 is SGHVS, CDR2 FQNEAQ, per germline. CDR3 bases: TGTGCCAGCAGCGAGCCGGGACAGGGTCTGAGGGGCTACACCTTC. Translating gives CASSEPGQGLRGYTF.

The chain has TRBV7-2 and TRBJ2-7; TRBD2 matches at 10 bases. Per the germline V gene, CDR1 is SGHTA and CDR2 is FQGNSA. The CDR3 runs to 15 residues. V lost 2 bases, J lost 6 bases, and 7 bases stayed unmatched. CDR3 sequence (DNA): TGTGCCAGCAGCTTACACCGTCTAGCGGGAGTCGAGCAGTACTTC. Amino acids: CASSLHRLAGVEQYF.